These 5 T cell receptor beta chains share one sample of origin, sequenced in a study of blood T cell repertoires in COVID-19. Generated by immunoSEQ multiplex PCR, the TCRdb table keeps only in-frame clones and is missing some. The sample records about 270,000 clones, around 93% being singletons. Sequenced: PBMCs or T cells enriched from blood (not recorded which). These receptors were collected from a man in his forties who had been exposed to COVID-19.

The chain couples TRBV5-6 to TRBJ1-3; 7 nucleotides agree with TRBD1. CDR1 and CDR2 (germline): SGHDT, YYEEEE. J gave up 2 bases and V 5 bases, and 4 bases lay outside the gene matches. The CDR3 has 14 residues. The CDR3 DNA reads TGTGCCAGCAGACTAGGGACAGCTGGAAACACCATATATTTT. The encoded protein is CASRLGTAGNTIYF.

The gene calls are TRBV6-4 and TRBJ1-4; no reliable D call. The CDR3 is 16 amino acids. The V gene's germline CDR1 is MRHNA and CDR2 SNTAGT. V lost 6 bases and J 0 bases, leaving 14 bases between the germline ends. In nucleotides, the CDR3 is TGTGCCAGCAGCGCCCAATTAGTTGCAACTAATGAAAAACTGTTTTTT. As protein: CASSAQLVATNEKLFF.

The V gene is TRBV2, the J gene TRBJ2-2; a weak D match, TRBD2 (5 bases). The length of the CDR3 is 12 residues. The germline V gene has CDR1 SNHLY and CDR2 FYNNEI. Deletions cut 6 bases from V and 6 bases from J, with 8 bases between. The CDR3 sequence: CASSTSPGELFF. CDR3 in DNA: TGTGCCAGCAGCACTAGTCCCGGGGAGCTGTTTTTT.

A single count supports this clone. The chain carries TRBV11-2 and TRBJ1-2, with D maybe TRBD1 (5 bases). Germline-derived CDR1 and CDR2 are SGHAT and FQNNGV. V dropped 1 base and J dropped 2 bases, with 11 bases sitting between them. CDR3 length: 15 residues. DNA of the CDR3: TGTGCCAGCAGCTTAGGGGGCAGGTCCAACTATGGCTACACCTTC. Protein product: CASSLGGRSNYGYTF.

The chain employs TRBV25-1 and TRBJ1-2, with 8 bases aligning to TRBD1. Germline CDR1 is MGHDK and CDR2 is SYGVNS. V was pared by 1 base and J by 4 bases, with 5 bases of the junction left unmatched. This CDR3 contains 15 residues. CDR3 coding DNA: TGTGCCAGCAGTGAATCGGGACAGGCGTTCTATGGCTACACCTTC. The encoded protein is CASSESGQAFYGYTF.